This TCR beta chain was retrieved from a study of cytomegalovirus exposure and HLA in healthy donors. Study-wide results and limits: Of the V segments, some could not be distinguished, including TRBV6-2 and TRBV6-3, and were excluded.

The PCR ran on 60 Vbeta and 13 Jbeta primers. The assay was immunoSEQ multiplex PCR, and TCRdb's table has in-frame clones only and misses some. The data hold 100,000 to 150,000 clones, with 65% to 90% observed a single time. In germline, CDR1 is LGHNT, CDR2 FRNRAP. The CDR3 length is 19 residues. The V and J ends lost 0 bases and 0 bases, in that order; junction bases with no gene match: 8. Healthy people donating bone marrow made up the donors. As for this clone: The antigen is undetermined.

The specimen was PBMCs. V and J are TRBV12-5 and TRBJ2-6; 7 positions agree with TRBD1. This receptor was taken from a girl aged 2 to 9 in good health and CMV-seronegative. CDR3 in amino acids: CASGLVRETGNSGANVLTF. The CDR3 DNA is TGTGCTAGTGGTTTGGTAAGGGAGACAGGGAACTCTGGGGCCAACGTCCTGACTTTC. Full variable domain (missing parts from reference TRBV12-5 and TRBJ2-6): DARVTQTPRHKVTEMGQEVTMRCQPILGHNTVFWYRQTMMQGLELLAYFRNRAPLDDSGMPKDRFSAEMPDATLATLKIQPSEPRDSAVYFCASGLVRETGNSGANVLTFGAGSRLTVL.